A single T cell receptor beta chain is shown here with its context. The data derive from a study of cytomegalovirus exposure and HLA in healthy donors. Generated by immunoSEQ multiplex PCR, the TCRdb table keeps only in-frame clones and is missing some. The sample has 180,000 or so clones, roughly 86% seen once. Sequencing was performed on PBMCs. This receptor was identified in a young man in good health and CMV-seropositive.

The CDR3 DNA is TGTGCCAGCAGCCCCGGGACTAGCGGGAGGATTGGGGCCAACGTCCTGACTTTC. It yields the protein CASSPGTSGRIGANVLTF. The rearrangement links TRBV7-3 to TRBJ2-6; 15 nucleotides line up with TRBD2. CDR1 is SGHTA and CDR2 is FQGTGA in the germline V gene. J was trimmed by 3 bases and V by 5 bases; bases with no gene match: 5. The CDR3 is 18 amino acids.